This TCR beta chain was identified in a study of regulatory T cells in long-lasting Graves disease. V trimming: 4 bases; J trimming: 9 bases; junction bases outside the gene matches: 16. CDR3 length equals 17 residues. From germline, CDR1 is SGHRS and CDR2 YFSETQ. Construction of the TCR beta libraries employed iRepertoire HTBI primers in conjunction with Arm-PCR of CDR3 regions. TCRdb ran MiXCR on the multiplex PCR reads and lists one entry per CDR3 protein. The sample contains roughly 470,000 distinct CDR3 sequences, less than 25% of which appear only once. Time point in this sample: persistent/refractory GD, antithyroid drugs over 5 years with positive TRAb. Construction of the TCR library relied on RNA isolated from PBMCs. This clonotype was counted between two and nine times.

The source was peripheral blood mononuclear cells (PBMCs), collected when the disease was refractory, from a patient treated with antithyroid drugs. The V and J genes are TRBV5-1 and TRBJ1-6; 7 bases map to TRBD1. The clonotype originates from a female donor with Graves disease. CDR3 in amino acids: CASSRTGTDFRVSPLHF. CDR3 nucleotide sequence: TGCGCCAGCAGCCGGACCGGGACAGACTTTCGGGTTTCACCCCTCCACTTT. Complete variable domain (other parts from reference TRBV5-1 and TRBJ1-6): KAGVTQTPRYLIKTRGQQVTLSCSPISGHRSVSWYQQTPGQGLQFLFEYFSETQRNKGNFPGRFSGRQFSNSRSEMNVSTLELGDSALYLCASSRTGTDFRVSPLHFGNGTRLTVT.